This TCR beta chain was recovered during a study of response to subunit inactivated influenza vaccine. Study outcomes and limitations: Every seasonal influenza vaccination brings in few new T cells, the authors suggested.

TCRdb reprocessed the RT-PCR reads via MiXCR and lists one record per CDR3 protein. This table holds more than 150,000 distinct CDR3 sequences, about 9.3% found once. With regard to this clonotype: What it binds is unknown.

The TCR comes from a man aged 45-65 years who received an inactivated influenza vaccine. Sequenced material: non-naive T cells sorted from PBMCs, taken on the day of vaccination.

The CDR3 DNA reads as TGTGCCAGCAGTCATACTAGCGGCGAGCAGTACTTC. It yields the protein CASSHTSGEQYF. This sequence joins TRBV3-1 and TRBJ2-7, with TRBD2 identical over 8 bases. The CDR3 has 12 residues. Germline V gene data show CDR1 as LGHDT and CDR2 as YNNKEL (reference sequence). Unmatched junction bases numbered 4, after V lost 6 bases and J lost 6 bases.